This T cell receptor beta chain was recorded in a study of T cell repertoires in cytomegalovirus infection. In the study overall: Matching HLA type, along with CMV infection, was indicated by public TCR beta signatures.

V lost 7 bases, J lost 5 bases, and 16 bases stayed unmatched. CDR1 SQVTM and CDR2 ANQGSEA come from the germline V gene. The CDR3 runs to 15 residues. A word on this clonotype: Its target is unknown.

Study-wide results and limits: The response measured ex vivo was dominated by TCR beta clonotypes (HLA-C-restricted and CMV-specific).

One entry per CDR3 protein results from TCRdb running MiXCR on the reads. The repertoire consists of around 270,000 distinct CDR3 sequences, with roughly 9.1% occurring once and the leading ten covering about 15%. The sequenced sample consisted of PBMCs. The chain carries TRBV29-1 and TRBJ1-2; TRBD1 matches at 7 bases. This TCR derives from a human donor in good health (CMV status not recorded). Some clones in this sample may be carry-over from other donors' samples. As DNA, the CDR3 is TGCAGCGGCGACGAGGTCGACAGGGTAGGATATGGCTACACCTTC. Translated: CSGDEVDRVGYGYTF.